This T cell receptor beta chain was captured by sequencing in a study of blood T cell repertoires in COVID-19 (dated by TCRdb to the early 2020s). General notes on the study: Collaborator samples came from the United States, Italy and Spain and covered acute and convalescent phases of COVID-19. The prospective study material was composed of cDNA or gDNA derived from T cells, B-cell-depleted T cells, or PBMCs. Subjects who had been exposed to COVID-19, were actively infected with it, or had recovered from it provided the deeply sampled blood TCRbeta repertoires that made up the dataset. The repertoires were released in a freely available public database intended as a resource for research on the immune response to SARS-CoV-2. The samples were drawn from the first 160 participants of the ongoing ImmuneRACE study and from 1,254 subjects provided by 6 global collaborators. The sample metadata nearly always contained a de-identified subject ID, COVID-19 status, age in years and sex. HLA class I and class II types, where available, came from metadata supplied by the sample provider rather than from assay-based typing. General study outcomes and caveats: How much clinical and demographic metadata was included differed by source and by participant, and the metadata was provided uncurated.

The immunoSEQ Assay, a bias-controlled multiplex PCR, was used to amplify TCRbeta CDR3 regions from genomic DNA. In the paper's pipeline: The number of nucleated cells in each sample was estimated by amplification of reference gene primers within the assay. To quantify the absolute abundance of each unique TCRbeta CDR3 rearrangement, sequence reads were collapsed and filtered. For each sample, productive Simpson clonality was calculated as the square root of Simpson's diversity index over productive rearrangements. The table was pulled from immuneACCESS by TCRdb, which kept in-frame rearrangements only. Such tables lose some clones; where checked, under half of the loss comes from unresolved V genes, and the rest has no known cause. The DNA gave D and trimming, while V, J and clone size come from that table. This sample has about 34,000 clones in its table, and roughly 77% of those were observed once. The biggest ten clones account for about 15% of the sample.

The collaborating institutions used their own protocols to collect whole blood in K2EDTA tubes. Collaborator samples were shipped for TCRbeta analysis as frozen whole blood, isolated PBMCs, or DNA extracted from either sample type. Comments on this clone: The antigen it recognizes is unknown. Nothing much larger sits one base from this clone, and base qualities are not available.

Inclusive of the bounding cysteine and phenylalanine, the CDR3 is 14 residues long. Of all the DNA, just the CDR3 is kept, 42 bases in frame from base 1. V is clipped by 2 bases and J by 3 bases, and the sequence between their germline boundaries is 9 bases long. In the germline V gene, CDR1 corresponds to SGHRS and CDR2 to YFSETQ. The sequence joins TRBV5-1 to TRBJ2-1; the D gene is perhaps TRBD1, on 5 matching bases. Sequencing used peripheral blood. The source is a man aged 80 or over with active or convalescent COVID-19. The CDR3: CASSFQGLYNEQFF. The nucleotide sequence reads TGCGCCAGCAGCTTTCAGGGCCTCTACAATGAGCAGTTCTTC.